The entry below describes one T cell receptor (beta chain). This entry comes from a study of identical twins. A single record per CDR3 protein comes from TCRdb applying MiXCR to the 5' RACE reads. The table shows about 730,000 distinct CDR3 sequences, with 21% occurring only once. In germline, CDR1 is SGHAT, CDR2 FQDESV (reference sequence). V lost 5 bases and J lost 0, with 23 bases in between. CDR3 size: 18 residues. This sample was shared with a second study, whose subject was T cells expressing NK-cell markers. That work states: Repertoire data for TCR beta were derived from sorted T cells (CD3+CD56+NKG2C+, CD3+CD56+NKG2C- and CD3+CD56-NKG2C+). The sorts in several experiments were restricted to alpha-beta TCR T cells by an anti-gamma-delta TCR antibody. NKG2C+ dominant clonotype frequencies in five or six donors were roughly 1.0-8% of CD8+ T cells. Topping the CD3+CD56-NKG2C+ fraction as well were these clonotypes, in several donors.

This sequence originates from a young woman in good health. Material: PBMCs. V and J are TRBV11-1 and TRBJ2-7, with unresolved D. CDR3 region: CASSLHLWSGVLSYEQYF. CDR3 nucleotides: TGTGCCAGCAGCCTCCACTTATGGTCTGGGGTCCTCTCCTACGAGCAGTACTTC.